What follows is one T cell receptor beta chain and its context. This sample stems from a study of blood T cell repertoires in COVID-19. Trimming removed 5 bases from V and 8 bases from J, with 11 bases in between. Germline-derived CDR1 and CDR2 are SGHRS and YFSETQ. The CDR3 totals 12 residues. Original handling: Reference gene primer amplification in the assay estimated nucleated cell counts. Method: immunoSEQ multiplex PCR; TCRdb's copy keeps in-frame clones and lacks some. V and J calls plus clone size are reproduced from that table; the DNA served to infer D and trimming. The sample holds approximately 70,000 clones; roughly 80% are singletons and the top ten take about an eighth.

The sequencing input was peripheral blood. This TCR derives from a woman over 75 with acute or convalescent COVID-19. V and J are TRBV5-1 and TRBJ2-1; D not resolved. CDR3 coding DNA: TGCGCCAGCAGTATTATTGTCCATGAGCAGTTCTTC. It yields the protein CASSIIVHEQFF.